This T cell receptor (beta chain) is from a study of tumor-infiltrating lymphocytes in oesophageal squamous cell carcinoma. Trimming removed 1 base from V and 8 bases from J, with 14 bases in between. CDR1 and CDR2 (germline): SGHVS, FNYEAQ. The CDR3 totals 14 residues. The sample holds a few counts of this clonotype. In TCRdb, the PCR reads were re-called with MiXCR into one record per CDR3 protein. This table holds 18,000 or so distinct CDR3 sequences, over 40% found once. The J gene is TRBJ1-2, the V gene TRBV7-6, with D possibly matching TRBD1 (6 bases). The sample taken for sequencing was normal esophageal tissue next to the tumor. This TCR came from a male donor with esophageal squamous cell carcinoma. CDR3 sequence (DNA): TGTGCCAGCAGCTTAGAGGGGGTGGGGGTCGGCTACACCTTC. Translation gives CASSLEGVGVGYTF.